This T cell receptor beta chain was found in a study of OX40 agonist ivuxolimab in advanced cancers. Study-wide background: Ivuxolimab, an antibody acting as an agonist of OX40 (CD134), was used to treat patients. Three patients responded partially, comprising one with hepatocellular carcinoma and two with cutaneous melanoma. Study outcomes and limitations: Averaged across samples, CD8+ T cells carried more expanded clones than CD4+ did.

The CDR3 spans 15 residues. After removal of 1 base from V and 5 bases from J, the junction contained 5 bases not matched to a gene. The germline CDR1 and CDR2 sequences are SGHAT and FQNNGV. Comments on this clone: As yet, its antigen is unknown.

Autoimmune disease history or systemic immunosuppression barred patients. Profiling relied on immunoSEQ multiplex PCR, and the TCRdb table lists in-frame clones only, not all of them. Among about 66,000 clones, about 88% were seen once, and the ten largest hold 0.67%. This clonotype originated in an adult with an advanced solid tumor such as melanoma, head and neck, liver or kidney cancer. Specimen: CD4+ or CD8+ T cells sorted from blood, collected in a trial of the OX40 agonist ivuxolimab. The chain joins TRBV11-2 to TRBJ1-1, with 9 bases that match TRBD1. In DNA, the CDR3 is TGTGCCAGCAGCTTAGGACAGGGGGGAGGTACTGAAGCTTTCTTT. Protein: CASSLGQGGGTEAFF.